Given below is one T cell receptor beta chain in context. The record originates from a study of blood T cell repertoires in COVID-19. Profiled with immunoSEQ multiplex PCR; TCRdb holds only in-frame clones, not every one. Of under 200,000 clones in the sample, around 85% are singletons; the top ten hold roughly 8.8%. Per the germline V gene, CDR1 is SGHRS and CDR2 is YFSETQ. The CDR3 runs 15 residues. V lost 3 bases to trimming and J lost 2 bases, with 11 bases between them. The source is an elderly woman with COVID-19, enrolled during active disease. The chain recombines TRBV5-1 with TRBJ2-2; the D gene is possibly TRBD2 (6 bases). Sequencing was performed on peripheral blood. The CDR3 DNA sequence: TGCGCCAGCAGCTGGAGACTAGACAACACCGGGGAGCTGTTTTTT. Translating gives CASSWRLDNTGELFF.